Below are 17 T cell receptor delta chains sequenced from a single sample in a study of γδ T cells in repeated Plasmodium falciparum infection. TCRdb re-called the multiplex PCR reads with CATT. The data hold over 55,000 delta-chain clones, with around 1.5% observed a single time. Flow sorting of PBMC yielded separate Vgamma9/Vdelta2+ and Vdelta2-negative gammadelta T cell populations for bulk repertoire analysis. Source material: gamma-delta T cells from blood. These receptors originate from a pool of human donors (malaria-infected and uninfected, not separated).

This clone was counted only a few times. TCRdb pairs this DNA with a much larger clone's protein that differs at residue 17, likely a read error; the protein shown was translated from the DNA. The V gene is TRDV1, the J gene TRDJ1; 11 bases agree with TRDD3. As TCRdb names no J gene, one was assigned here on the basis of a DNA match to germline. The CDR3 is 24 amino acids. The trim removed 3 bases at V and 0 bases at J, leaving 27 bases unmatched. The germline gives CDR1 TSWWSYY, CDR2 QGS. The CDR3 is CALGDLPRVDALGDTECNTDKLIF. CDR3 DNA: TGTGCTCTTGGGGATCTTCCTAGGGTCGATGCGCTGGGGGATACCGAATGCAACACCGATAAACTCATCTTT.

This clone is medium-sized within its sample. At the DNA level, this CDR3 is encoded by other sequences in the same sample as well. The gene calls are TRDV1 and TRDJ1, with 9 bases that match TRDD3. Germline lookup yields CDR1 TSWWSYY and CDR2 QGS. V gave up 4 bases and J gave up 4 bases; unmatched junction bases: 22. The CDR3 contains 20 residues. The CDR3 DNA reads as TGTGCTCTTGGGGTGGGGCTACGTTTCGTACTGGGGGACCCGATCGATAAACTCATCTTT. Amino acids: CALGVGLRFVLGDPIDKLIF.

This clone has at least ten counts. TCRdb pairs this DNA with a much larger clone's protein that differs at residue 11, likely a read error; the protein shown was translated from the DNA. The J gene is TRDJ1, the V gene TRDV3; D not resolved. Germline V gives CDR1 TVYSNPD, CDR2 GDNSRS (reference sequence). This CDR3 region has 19 residues. Trimming took off 5 bases at V and 0 bases at J, with 31 bases between the two ends. In nucleotides, the CDR3 is TGTGCCCAGTCAGGTCCCTCCCCTCCACCCTCGAGGTACACCGATAAACTCATCTTT. It encodes CAQSGPSPPPSRYTDKLIF.

Comment on this clone: TCRdb's protein for this DNA is that of a much larger clone and differs from the translation at residue 19, likely a read error; the protein shown is the DNA translation. J is TRDJ1 and V is TRDV1, with 13 bases fitting TRDD3. The J gene was not available in TCRdb and was assigned here by matching the DNA to germline segments. This CDR3 spans 27 amino acids. The germline gives CDR1 TSWWSYY, CDR2 QGS. Unmatched junction bases numbered 35, after V lost 0 bases and J lost 4 bases. For the CDR3, the DNA is TGTGCTCTTGGGGAACTTTGCCCAATCGAACCTCCACATACTGGGGGATACGCGTGTTGCCCAAGCGATAAACTCATCTTT. Protein: CALGELCPIEPPHTGGYACCPSDKLIF.

This clone was counted between two and nine times. With a far larger clone one base away, a read error is the likely cause. The identical CDR3 is also encoded by other nucleotide sequences in the sample. V and J are TRDV1 and TRDJ1; 13 bases fit TRDD3. TCRdb offers no J gene call, so here the DNA was matched to germline to obtain one. Germline CDR1 is TSWWSYY and CDR2 is QGS. This CDR3 region has 22 residues. With V trimmed by 0 bases and J by 0 bases, 16 bases remained unmatched. The CDR3 spells CALGELRRYWGIRYPNTDKLIF. In DNA, the CDR3 is TGTGCTCTTGGGGAACTACGGCGATACTGGGGGATACGCTACCCTAACACCGATAAACTCATCTTT.

This clone was seen a handful of times. This sequence is one base from a far larger clone and is likely a read error. The sample has other DNA sequences that encode this CDR3 too. The chain combines TRDV1 with TRDJ1; TRDD3 aligns across 10 bases. Germline V gene lookup returns CDR1 TSWWSYY and CDR2 QGS. The CDR3 is made up of 21 amino acids. Here the CDR3 reads CALGDPPSSRDWGMYTDKLIF. The CDR3 DNA sequence: TGTGCCCTTGGGGATCCTCCTTCCTCCCGGGACTGGGGGATGTACACCGATAAACTCATCTTT.

This clone came up a few times. The gene calls are TRDV1 and TRDJ1, with 10 bases matching TRDD3. The J gene, missing from TCRdb, was assigned here through DNA to germline matching. Germline values: CDR1 TSWWSYY, CDR2 QGS. The CDR3 spans 21 residues. With V trimmed by 0 bases and J by 2 bases, 18 bases remained unmatched. The CDR3 spells CALGELGCHGLLGDRTDKLIF. In DNA, the CDR3 is TGTGCTCTTGGGGAACTGGGCTGCCACGGTCTACTGGGGGATCGAACCGATAAACTCATCTTT.

Concerning this clone: The protein recorded in TCRdb matches a much larger clone and deviates from this DNA's translation at residue 5, suggesting a read error; the protein here is obtained by translating the DNA. The chain has TRDV2 and TRDJ1; 7 bases match TRDD3. The J gene, not given by TCRdb, was assigned here from a germline match of the nucleotide sequence. The length of the CDR3 is 20 residues. Germline trimming cut 3 bases from V and 0 bases from J; bases unmatched to any gene: 21. Germline V lookup: CDR1 GEAIGNYY, CDR2 EKD. The DNA of the CDR3 is TGTGCCTGTGACGCGGTGCCCCGAGCGGGATACCCAATGTACACCGATAAACTCATCTTT. Translating gives CACDAVPRAGYPMYTDKLIF.

Many counts were recorded for this clone. Translating this DNA gives a protein that differs at residue 13 from the TCRdb one, which belongs to a much larger clone; a read error is likely, and the protein shown is this translation. The chain joins TRDV2 to TRDJ1; 8 nucleotides align to TRDD3. Germline CDR1 GEAIGNYY, CDR2 EKD. CDR3 length: 15 amino acids. In DNA form, the CDR3 reads TGTGCCTGTGACGTACTGGGGGTTTACACCGATAAACCCATCTTT. Translating it yields CACDVLGVYTDKPIF.

This clone was seen at least ten times. The protein TCRdb lists belongs to a much larger clone and differs from this DNA's translation at residue 18, which points to a read error; the protein shown is made from the DNA. The chain carries TRDV1 and TRDJ1, with D perhaps TRDD1 or TRDD3 (6 bases each). Germline V CDR1 and CDR2: TSWWSYY, QGS. The CDR3 is made up of 21 amino acids. CDR3 amino acids: CALGSPPGKYGSGADTDELIF. In DNA form, the CDR3 reads TGTGCTCTTGGGTCCCCTCCAGGGAAATACGGTTCTGGGGCCGACACCGATGAACTCATCTTT.

The table lists this clone with a few counts. It may be a read error: a sequence one base away is much more abundant. The chain couples TRDV1 to TRDJ1; 7 bases align to TRDD2. The J gene comes from matching the DNA to germline here; TCRdb lacks it. V trimming: 2 bases; J trimming: 5 bases; junction bases outside the gene matches: 17. The CDR3 loop spans 18 amino acids. In germline, CDR1 is TSWWSYY, CDR2 QGS. This CDR3 reads CALGEFPTILGEGDKLIF. The CDR3 DNA follows: TGTGCTCTTGGGGAATTTCCTACGATATTGGGAGAGGGAGATAAACTCATCTTT.

To note about this clone: This likely reflects a read error, since a far larger clone is one base away. Other nucleotide sequences in the sample specify the same CDR3. The chain carries TRDV1 and TRDJ1, with TRDD3 identical over 12 bases. Trimming cost V 5 bases and J 6 bases; bases outside gene matches: 46. The CDR3 covers 28 residues. Germline V gene sequence: CDR1 TSWWSYY, CDR2 QGS. The CDR3 reads CALGNQRTLRGLTYYWGIQREYTHKLIF. The DNA for the CDR3 is TGTGCTCTTGGGAACCAACGGACATTACGGGGGCTTACCTATTACTGGGGGATACAGAGAGAGTATACGCATAAACTCATCTTT.

This clone has more than one count but fewer than ten. The protein recorded in TCRdb matches a much larger clone and deviates from this DNA's translation at residue 18, suggesting a read error; the protein here is obtained by translating the DNA. The chain is built from TRDV3 and TRDJ1, with 7 bases that match TRDD3. CDR1 and CDR2 from the germline V gene are TVYSNPD and GDNSRS (reference sequence). The J segment lost 1 base and the V segment lost 2 bases, leaving 37 bases of the junction unmatched. CDR3 length equals 24 residues. CDR3 DNA sequence: TGTGCCTTTCGGAAACCAAAATACGTTCATTATGGAGGATACGGTAGAACAACCACCGATAAACTCATCTTT. Its translation is CAFRKPKYVHYGGYGRTTTDKLIF.

This clone has ten or more counts. A far larger clone is a single base away, which makes a read error likely. Other DNA sequences in the sample encode the same CDR3. The chain has TRDV2 and TRDJ1, with D possibly being TRDD3 (6 bases). CDR1 is GEAIGNYY, CDR2 EKD, per germline. Trimming pared 1 base from V and 1 base from J, leaving 27 bases between. The CDR3 covers 20 residues. Here the CDR3 reads CACDTLRVLGGPVITDKLIF. CDR3 nucleotide sequence: TGTGCCTGTGACACTCTTAGAGTACTGGGCGGGCCGGTCATCACCGATAAACTCATCTTT.

This clone was detected ten times or more. This likely traces to a read error, being one base from a far larger clone. This sample also contains other DNA sequences that code for the same CDR3. The CDR3 is CALGEMQELLGDTLKLIF. CDR3 DNA sequence: TGCGCTCTTGGGGAAATGCAGGAACTACTGGGGGATACCCTTAAACTCATCTTT. The chain has TRDV1 and TRDJ1; 12 nucleotides line up with TRDD3. The length of the CDR3 is 18 residues. Germline CDR1 and CDR2: TSWWSYY and QGS.

This clone has only a few counts. The protein TCRdb gives is from a much larger clone and does not agree with this DNA's translation at residue 8, likely a read error; the protein shown here comes from the DNA. The rearrangement joins TRDV2 to TRDJ3; 11 bases match TRDD3. No J segment appears in TCRdb, so it was assigned here by matching the sequence to germline. The V gene end was trimmed by 5 bases and the J gene end by 0 bases; junction bases not matched to a gene: 8. Germline V gene data show CDR1 as GEAIGNYY and CDR2 as EKD. This CDR3 has 19 amino acids. CDR3 in amino acids: CACALGDRRGSWDTRQMFF. The DNA for the CDR3 is TGTGCCTGTGCACTGGGGGATAGACGAGGCTCCTGGGACACCCGACAGATGTTTTTC.

This clone was counted a few times. The protein that TCRdb holds for this DNA derives from a much larger clone and differs from the translated DNA at residue 9, which likely indicates a read error; the protein shown here is translated from the DNA. This sequence joins TRDV1 and TRDJ1; D is perhaps TRDD3 (5 bases). Trimming left V 3 bases short and J 3 bases short, with 17 bases between. Germline V gene sequence: CDR1 TSWWSYY, CDR2 QGS. This CDR3 has 16 residues. Here the CDR3 DNA reads TGTGCTCTTGGGGATCTACTGCACCGGGGGGCCGATAAACTCATCTTT. Amino acids: CALGDLLHRGADKLIF.